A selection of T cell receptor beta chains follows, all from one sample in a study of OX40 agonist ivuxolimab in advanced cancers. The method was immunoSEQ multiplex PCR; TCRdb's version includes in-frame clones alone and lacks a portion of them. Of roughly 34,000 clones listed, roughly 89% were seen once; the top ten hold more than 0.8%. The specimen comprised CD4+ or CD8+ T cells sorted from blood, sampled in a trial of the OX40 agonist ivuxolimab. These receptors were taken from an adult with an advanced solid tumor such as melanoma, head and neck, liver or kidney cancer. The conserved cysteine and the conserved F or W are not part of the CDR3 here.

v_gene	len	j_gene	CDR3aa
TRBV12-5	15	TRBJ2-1	ASGGTRLSGSYNEQF
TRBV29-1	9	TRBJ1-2	SDLKGYGYT
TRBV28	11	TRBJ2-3	ATIGTRSDTQY
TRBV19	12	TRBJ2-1	ASRQDRAHNEQF
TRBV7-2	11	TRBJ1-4	ASSADRQEKLF
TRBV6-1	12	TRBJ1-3	ASSDHLLGNTIY
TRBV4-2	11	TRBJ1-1	ASSPLVNTEAF
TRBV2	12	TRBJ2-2	ASSEARATGELF
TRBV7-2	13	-	ASSLVDSSSYEQY
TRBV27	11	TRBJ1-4	ASSLGRGEKLF
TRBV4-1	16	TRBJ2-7	ASSPRQGLAGGSYEQY
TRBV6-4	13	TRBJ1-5	ASSVSSAGNQPQH
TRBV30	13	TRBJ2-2	AWQQKTSGTGELF
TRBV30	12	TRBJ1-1	AWGRRRMNTEAF
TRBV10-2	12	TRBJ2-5	ASSESYRQETQY
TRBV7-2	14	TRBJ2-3	ASSWDSSGSTDTQY
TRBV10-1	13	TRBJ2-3	ASSESRGATDTQY
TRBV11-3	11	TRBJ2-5	ASSLIGGHTQY
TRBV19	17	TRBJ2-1	ASSIDTALDRDPYNEQF
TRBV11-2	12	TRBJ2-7	ASSLVRGSYEQY
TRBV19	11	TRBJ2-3	ASSIGATDTQY
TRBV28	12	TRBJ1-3	ASQRGGTGNTIY